The T cell receptor beta chain under discussion was sequenced for a study of cytomegalovirus exposure and HLA in healthy donors (dated by TCRdb to about 2017). Background on the whole study: In an earlier analysis of 450 to 750 of the donors, 276 Gb of sequence data and some 100 million unique TCR beta sequences from about 179 million T cells were reported. Roughly 300 gigabases of sequencing data and approximately 85 million unique TCR sequences were included in an early release covering 550 to 800 HLA-typed donors. The genetic ancestry cluster associated with self-reported Caucasian donors included 65% to 90% of the roughly 390 genotyped donors. The study aimed to test whether signatures of past pathogen exposure could be identified by cataloging public T cell receptors. The study used immunosequencing to profile the T cell repertoires of 600 to 850 subjects and linked those repertoires to cytomegalovirus serostatus. Besides the first cohort of approximately 670 subjects, a separate validation cohort made up of over 95 different subjects was used. The study combined high-throughput TCR immunosequencing, statistical association of individual TCRs with disease status, and machine learning to predict cytomegalovirus infection status. In a later analysis, previously published TCR beta repertoires from 670 or so donors were re-analyzed and high-resolution HLA genotyping was added so that TCR occurrence patterns could be studied. In the later analysis, no new phenotypic data were used to find candidate immune exposures; instead, reliance was placed on TCR beta sequences and their occurrence across donors. An earlier analysis of 500 to 750 of the donors applied high-throughput TCR beta sequencing to assess whether each TCR beta V gene segment acted as functional or pseudogenic. Donor age, sex, ethnicity and CMV serostatus were compiled together with the repertoire data. In a later genetic analysis, genome-wide SNP genotypes for about 60% of the 666 donors were used, and that subset was treated as a discovery cohort. Every repertoire in the discovery cohort had been generated on one and the same sequencing platform. HLA typing covered class I and class II loci at four-digit resolution. The number of donors typed differed by locus, with 629-630 for A, B, C, DRB1 and DQB1, 522 for DQA1, under 610 for DPA1, and 450 to 480 for DPB1. Because of strong linkage in the cohort, four or five DR-DQ haplotypes were treated as single units for association and clustering. On average, around 240,000 unique TCR beta nucleotide sequences were sequenced per donor among a few hundred genotyped donors of the cohort, with 15% to 20% of those sequences being non-productive.

The table lists this clone with a count of one. Its recognized antigen is unknown. Base qualities are not at hand, and no much larger clone is one base apart. Receptors were amplified or captured by the immunoSEQ multiplex PCR assay. A mixture of 60 forward primers for TCR Vbeta segments and 13 reverse primers for TCR Jbeta segments was used in the multiplex PCR. Amplification of the CDR3 region of rearranged TCR beta genes was performed with a multiplex PCR assay on genomic DNA. On the Illumina HiSeq System, the amplified TCR beta libraries were sequenced as 87-base-pair reads. For the original study's pipeline: Across the 600 to 700 repertoires, a later analysis counted 78 million or so unique TCR beta chains, some 11 million of which were shared by at least two donors. To remove PCR and sequencing errors, raw reads were error-corrected and collapsed into unique sequences using a nearest-neighbor algorithm that merged closely related sequences. To assign V, D and J gene segments, CDR3 sequences were aligned to IMGT reference sequences. Each retained sequence needed at least a six-nucleotide match to both a V gene segment and a J gene segment. A rearrangement was called productive if the CDR3 had no stop codons and remained in frame with V and J, and every other rearrangement was called non-productive. Following IMGT convention, CDR3 was defined as the stretch from the second conserved V-encoded cysteine to the conserved J-encoded phenylalanine. Sequences without an unambiguous match to a single V gene segment were excluded from the earlier analysis of almost 600 of the donors. An earlier analysis of a few hundred of the donors classified V segments as functional when productive rearrangements were above 56.7% and as segregating when the standard deviation between donors was above 5%. To diagnose cytomegalovirus status from the catalog of TCR beta chain sequences, a statistical classification framework was built. V and J gene assignment, in a later analysis, came from comparing TCR nucleotide sequences with IMGT/GENE-DB human TR gene sequences. In a later analysis, CDR3 sequences and most-parsimonious VDJ recombination scenarios were assigned using the TCRdist pipeline. In a later analysis, each TCR beta chain was defined by its CDR3 amino acid sequence together with its V-gene family, and reads lacking a unique V-gene family were excluded. A later analysis removed roughly 590 highly shared, low-generation-probability nucleotide sequences to deal with suspected cross-contamination and a sequencing artifact. In a later analysis, a clonal expansion index for each public chain was calculated from normalized within-repertoire ranks of inferred template counts. Generation probabilities in a later analysis came from a VDJ recombination model fitted to out-of-frame rearrangements, and those results were checked against IGoR. In a later analysis, hypergeometric tests were used to score TCR-TCR, TCR-HLA and TCR-CMV co-occurrence, with a repertoire-size bias correction applied to TCR pairs. False discovery rates were estimated in a later analysis by permuting HLA or CMV assignments 20 times. In a later analysis, co-occurring TCRs were grouped using DBSCAN, with TCRdist sequence similarity added in when clustering inside HLA-allele-positive subsets. Co-occurrence clustering excluded repertoires with fewer than 30,000 or more than 120,000 public chains, plus five with anomalous nucleotide sharing. The table was pulled from immuneACCESS by TCRdb, which kept in-frame rearrangements only. Such tables lose some clones; where checked, under half of the loss comes from unresolved V genes, and the rest has no known cause. D and trimming come from the DNA, and the V and J calls and clone size come from that table. The sample has approximately 190,000 clones on record, 80% to 85% of them singletons. In total, the top ten clones hold around 0.8% of the sample.

The cohort consisted of 670 or so healthy bone marrow donors. At the time of sampling, every cohort member was nominally healthy, though immune exposures that went unrecorded were likely present. The donor was CMV seronegative and was included in the group of around 320 seronegative cohort members. A peripheral blood sample was collected from each donor, and TCR beta sequencing was performed on peripheral blood mononuclear cells. The Qiagen DNeasy Blood Extraction Kit was used to extract genomic DNA from the blood cell samples. For this chain, trimming is 11 bases at the V end and 0 bases at the J end, and the number of junction bases without a gene match is 6. The germline V gene provides CDR1 SNHLY and CDR2 FYNNEI. Measured from the cysteine to the phenylalanine, the CDR3 is 13 residues long. Only the CDR3 portion is preserved as DNA: 39 bases, with reading frame beginning at the first base. Overall results and qualifications from the work: The classifier was reported to diagnose cytomegalovirus status with high specificity and sensitivity in both the original and validation cohorts. In a later genetic analysis, a missense DCLRE1C variant was associated with V-gene and J-gene trimming of TCR beta chains, and the association was replicated in an independent cohort. Some IMGT-functional V segments, including TRBV6-2 and TRBV6-3, could not be told apart with the 87-base-pair reads, so those segments were excluded. The cohort was sequenced for TCR beta chains only, and without alpha or paired-chain data the features that could be detected were limited. In a later analysis, most CMV-associated TCR beta chains were found to appear HLA-restricted, with HLA associations seemingly driven largely by CMV exposure. Because counts were too low, roughly 17 rarely observed V segments, including chromosome 9 orphons, were left out of the earlier analysis of approximately 500 of the donors. When HLA alleles, especially DR and DQ, strongly co-occurred, attributing TCR associations to individual alleles was difficult. According to a later analysis, parvovirus B19, influenza, CMV and Epstein-Barr virus appeared linked to several top co-occurrence clusters. Linkage disequilibrium might explain the correlated functional status among segregating V segments, but an unknown experimental factor could not be ruled out. Roughly uniform sequencing depth across donors was assumed in presence/absence analyses, although this assumption may not hold. In the study, around 160 TCR beta chains were listed as associated with cytomegalovirus. Immune exposure information for the cohort was limited to CMV serostatus. An earlier analysis of approximately 500 of the donors showed that most TCR beta V segments appeared in productive rearrangements either about 87% or about 30% of the time, which broadly matched IMGT annotations. In a later analysis, HLA-associated TCR beta chains were found to be more clonally expanded and to have lower generation probabilities than equally common non-associated chains. The authors suggested that the approach could potentially be generalized to other disease states and immunological phenotypes. A later analysis associated 15,000 or so TCR beta sequences with specific HLA alleles at a false discovery rate of 0.05. A cluster of highly shared sequence variants was judged likely to be a technical artifact of the sequencing pipeline. A later analysis found that TCR association rates varied across HLA loci, with DRB1 alleles showing the most associated TCRs and HLA-C alleles the fewest. According to a later genetic analysis, donors in an Asian-associated ancestry cluster had fewer N-insertions in productive TCRs than the approximately 710-donor mean. Because some donors lacked HLA typing at each locus, the association tests relied only on the typed subset. A further reported finding was that TCR beta sequences accurately predicted the HLA-A and HLA-B alleles for most subjects in the first cohort. In vitro tests confirmed that a few of the cytomegalovirus-associated TCR beta chains recognize cytomegalovirus antigens. Most TCR sequences were observed very rarely across donors, whereas some public TCRs were present in many individuals.

Rearrangement joined TRBV2 to TRBJ2-5; 7 central bases correspond to TRBD2. The origin of this receptor is a woman aged 18-30 years in good health and CMV-seronegative. Sequenced input: PBMCs. The CDR3 protein: CACSGPHQETQYF. The bases read TGTGCCTGTAGCGGGCCCCACCAAGAGACCCAGTACTTC.